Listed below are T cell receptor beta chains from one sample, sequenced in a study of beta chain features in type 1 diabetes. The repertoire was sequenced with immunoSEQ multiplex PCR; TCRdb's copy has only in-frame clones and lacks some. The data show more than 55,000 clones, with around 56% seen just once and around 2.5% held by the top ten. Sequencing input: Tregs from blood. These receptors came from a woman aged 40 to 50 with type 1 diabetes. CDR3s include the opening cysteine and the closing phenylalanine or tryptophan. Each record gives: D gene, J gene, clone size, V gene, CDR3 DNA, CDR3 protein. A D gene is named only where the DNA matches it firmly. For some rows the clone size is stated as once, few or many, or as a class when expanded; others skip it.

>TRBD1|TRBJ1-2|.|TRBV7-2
TGTGCCAGCAGCCCTTCTACAGGGGGCAGAGCGGGTGGCTACACCTTC
CASSPSTGGRAGGYTF
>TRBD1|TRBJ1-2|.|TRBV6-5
TGTGCCAGTACCGGGACAGGGGATTATGGCTACACCTTC
CASTGTGDYGYTF
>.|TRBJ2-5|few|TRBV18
TGTGCCAGCTCATCAAAAGAGACCCAGTACTTC
CASSSKETQYF
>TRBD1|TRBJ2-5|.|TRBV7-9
TGTGCCAGCAGCCCACAGGGGTTTCAGGAGACCCAGTACTTC
CASSPQGFQETQYF
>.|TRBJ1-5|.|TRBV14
TGTGCCAGCAGCCAAGACGTGGGCATGAGCAATCAGCCCCAGCATTTT
CASSQDVGMSNQPQHF
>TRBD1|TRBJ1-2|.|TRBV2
TGTGCCAGCAGTGCGGCGGCAGGGGGCGACTATGGCTACACCTTC
CASSAAAGGDYGYTF
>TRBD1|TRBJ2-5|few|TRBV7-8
TGTGCCAGCAGCTTAGACGGACAGGCTGTTGGTAAAGAGACCCAGTACTTC
CASSLDGQAVGKETQYF
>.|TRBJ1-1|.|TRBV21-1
TGTGCCAGCAGCGGGGAGGGCTCGAACACTGAAGCTTTCTTT
CASSGEGSNTEAFF
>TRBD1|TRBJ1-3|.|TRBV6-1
TGTGCCAGCAGCCGCGGGACAGGGATAAGAAACACCATATATTTT
CASSRGTGIRNTIYF
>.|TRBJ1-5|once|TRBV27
TGTGCCAGCAGCACAGGGAACCTCAATCAGCCCCAGCATTTT
CASSTGNLNQPQHF
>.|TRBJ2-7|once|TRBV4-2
TGTGCCAGCAGCCAAGACAGGTACGAGCAGTACTTC
CASSQDRYEQYF
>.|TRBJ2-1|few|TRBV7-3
TGTGCCAGCAGCTTATATGGGGCCCTGGGGTACAATGAGCAGTTCTTC
CASSLYGALGYNEQFF
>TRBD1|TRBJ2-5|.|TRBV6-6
TGTGCCAGCAGAAACAGGGGGCAAGAGACCCAGTACTTC
CASRNRGQETQYF
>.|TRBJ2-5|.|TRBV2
TGTGCCAGCGCCGGGGTTTTGTTGGGGACCCAGTACTTC
CASAGVLLGTQYF
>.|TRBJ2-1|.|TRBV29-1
TGCAGCGTTGGACCGGCCGGGAGGCAGTTCTTC
CSVGPAGRQFF
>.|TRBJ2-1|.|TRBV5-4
TGTGCCAGCAGCCCCCTCCCCTCAGGACTGGGAGAGCAGTTCTTC
CASSPLPSGLGEQFF
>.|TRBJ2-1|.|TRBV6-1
TGTGCCAGCAGTGAACAGGTGGGGAGGAATGAGCAGTTCTTC
CASSEQVGRNEQFF
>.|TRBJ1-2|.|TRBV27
TGTGCCAGCAGCATTCTGACCGCAGCGGGATCCCGCTATGGCTACACCTTC
CASSILTAAGSRYGYTF
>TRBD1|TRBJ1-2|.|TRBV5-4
TGTGCCAGCAGCTTGGGTGGACAGGGGCTAGCTAACTATGGCTACACCTTC
CASSLGGQGLANYGYTF
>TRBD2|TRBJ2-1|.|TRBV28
TGTGCCAGCAGTGGGACTAGCGGGGGGTCTTACTACAATGAGCAGTTCTTC
CASSGTSGGSYYNEQFF
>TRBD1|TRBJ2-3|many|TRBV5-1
TGCGCCAGCAGCATGGGACAGGGGGGGACAGATACGCAGTATTTT
CASSMGQGGTDTQYF
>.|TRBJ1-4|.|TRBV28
TGTGCCAGCAGTTCCCCAGGGGTGGACGAAAAACTGTTTTTT
CASSSPGVDEKLFF
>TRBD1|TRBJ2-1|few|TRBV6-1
TGTGCCAGCAGTGAAGCCGGAGGACAGGGCAGTGAGCAGTTCTTC
CASSEAGGQGSEQFF
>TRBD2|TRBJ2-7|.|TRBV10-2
TGCGCCAGCAGACTAGCGGGAGCTTCCCCGCGGCCCTCCGAGCAGTACTTC
CASRLAGASPRPSEQYF
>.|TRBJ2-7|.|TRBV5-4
TGTGCCAGCAGCCGTGACAGGTCCCCCTACGAGCAGTACTTC
CASSRDRSPYEQYF
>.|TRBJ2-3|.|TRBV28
TGTGCCAGCAGTCACTCTTCCGAGACAGGCACAGATACGCAGTATTTT
CASSHSSETGTDTQYF
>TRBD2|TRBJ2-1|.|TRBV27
TGTGCCAGCAGTCTGGCAAGCGGGAGGAGGGAGCAGTTCTTC
CASSLASGRREQFF
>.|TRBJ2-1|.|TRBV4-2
TGTGCCAGCAGCCAAGATTCCGATGAGCAGTTCTTC
CASSQDSDEQFF
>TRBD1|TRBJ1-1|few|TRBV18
TGTGCCAGCTCAGCATTGGCCGGGACAGACGCCAAGGGCACTGAAGCTTTCTTT
CASSALAGTDAKGTEAFF
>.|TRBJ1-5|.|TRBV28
TGTGCCAGCAGTTTGCCAGGGATTCTCCAGCCCCAGCATTTT
CASSLPGILQPQHF
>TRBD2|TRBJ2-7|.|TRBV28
TGTGCCATCCGGACTAGCGGTTCCTACGAGCAGTACTTC
CAIRTSGSYEQYF
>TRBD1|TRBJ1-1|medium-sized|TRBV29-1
TGCAGCGGGTCGGACAGGGGACGAAACACTGAAGCTTTCTTT
CSGSDRGRNTEAFF
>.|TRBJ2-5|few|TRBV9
TGTGCCAGCAGCGCCGGACAGCGGGAGACCCAGTACTTC
CASSAGQRETQYF
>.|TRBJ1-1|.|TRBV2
TGTGCCAGCACCAGACTCGGGGACACTGAAGCTTTCTTT
CASTRLGDTEAFF
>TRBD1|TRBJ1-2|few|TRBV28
TGTGCCAGCAGTCAGGGACAGGGCGGTTATGGCTACACCTTC
CASSQGQGGYGYTF
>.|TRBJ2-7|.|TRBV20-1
TGCAGTGGTCGCGGTTCCTACGAGCAGTACTTC
CSGRGSYEQYF
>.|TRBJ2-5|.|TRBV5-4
TGTGCCAGCAGCGTTGAGGAGACCCAGTACTTC
CASSVEETQYF
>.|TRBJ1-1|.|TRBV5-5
TGTGCCAGCAGCTTTGTCAGTATGAACACTGAAGCTTTCTTT
CASSFVSMNTEAFF